A single sample is the source of the 23 T cell receptor beta chains below, sequenced in a study of blood T cell repertoires in COVID-19. Generated by immunoSEQ multiplex PCR, the TCRdb table keeps only in-frame clones and is missing some. The repertoire holds about 100,000 clones, with over 75% as singletons. The material sequenced was peripheral blood. These receptors all stem from a human donor in a cohort sampled during active COVID-19.

The chain has TRBV5-1 and TRBJ2-3; 9 bases are shared with TRBD1. This CDR3 is 15 amino acids long. V lost 3 bases, J lost 0 bases, and 2 bases stayed unmatched. From germline, CDR1 is SGHRS and CDR2 YFSETQ. CDR3 coding DNA: TGCGCCAGCAGCTCGGGACAGGGCAGCACAGATACGCAGTATTTT. This sequence encodes CASSSGQGSTDTQYF.

This chain connects TRBV5-1 to TRBJ1-3, with D possibly matching TRBD1 (6 bases). Per germline, CDR1 SGHRS and CDR2 YFSETQ. The CDR3 extends over 14 amino acids. V lost 4 bases and J lost 4, with 12 bases in between. CDR3 DNA sequence: TGCGCCAGCAGCCCGGACAGCCTCGGAAACACCATATATTTT. Protein sequence: CASSPDSLGNTIYF. Together with reference TRBV5-1 and TRBJ1-3, the CDR3 gives the full variable domain: KAGVTQTPRYLIKTRGQQVTLSCSPISGHRSVSWYQQTPGQGLQFLFEYFSETQRNKGNFPGRFSGRQFSNSRSEMNVSTLELGDSALYLCASSPDSLGNTIYFGEGSWLTVV.

The chain has TRBV15 and TRBJ2-2; TRBD2 is a possible D gene (6 bases). The CDR3 has 17 residues. Germline CDR1 reads LNHNV; CDR2 reads YYDKDF (reference sequence). V was trimmed by 0 bases and J by 2 bases, leaving 13 bases between them. The CDR3 region has the DNA TGTGCCACCAGCAGAGATTTAGGTAGCGGAAACACCGGGGAGCTGTTTTTT. Residues: CATSRDLGSGNTGELFF.

This chain joins TRBV5-5 and TRBJ2-4, with 7 nucleotides matching TRBD1. CDR3 length equals 14 residues. Losses at the gene ends were 4 bases for V and 6 bases for J; bases not matched to a gene: 7. The germline V gene encodes CDR1 SGHKS and CDR2 YYEKEE (reference sequence). In DNA form, the CDR3 reads TGTGCCAGCAGCCGCCGGGACAGAGCAAACATTCAGTACTTC. Encoded protein: CASSRRDRANIQYF.

V gene TRBV2 combines with J gene TRBJ1-2; D ambiguous. This CDR3 spans 11 amino acids. Germline assignment: CDR1 SNHLY and CDR2 FYNNEI. Trimming took 5 bases from V and 6 from J, leaving 7 bases between them. The CDR3 DNA follows: TGTGCCAGCAGTCAGTCGCATGGCTACACCTTC. Its translation: CASSQSHGYTF.

The gene calls are TRBV19 and TRBJ1-2; D remains unclear. The CDR3 is made up of 13 amino acids. V lost 6 bases and J 8 bases, leaving 16 bases between the germline ends. Germline-derived CDR1 and CDR2 are LNHDA and SQIVND (reference sequence). In nucleotides, the CDR3 is TGTGCCAGTAGCCCTCTGACGTCGACAGGCTACACCTTC. Translation: CASSPLTSTGYTF.

The chain uses TRBV5-6 and TRBJ2-1, with a possible D match to TRBD2 (6 bases). V lost 3 bases and J 11 bases, leaving 24 bases between the germline ends. This CDR3 contains 16 residues. Germline CDR1 is SGHDT and CDR2 is YYEEEE. The DNA of the CDR3 is TGTGCCAGCAGCTGGGGATCCGGGACTCTAGCGCAGAAGCAGTTCTTC. Amino acids: CASSWGSGTLAQKQFF.

The table lists this clone with a count of one. The chain links TRBV6-5 to TRBJ1-2; perhaps TRBD1 as D (6 bases). CDR3 length: 11 amino acids. Germline V gives CDR1 MNHEY, CDR2 SVGAGI. V lost 5 bases, J lost 8 bases, and 9 bases lay in between. CDR3 in DNA: TGTGCCAGCAGTAACAGGGTCGGCTACACCTTC. Its translation is CASSNRVGYTF.

The chain carries TRBV27 and TRBJ1-6; a possible D gene is TRBD1 (6 bases). The CDR3 runs to 16 residues. The V gene lost 6 bases and the J gene lost 7 bases, with 19 bases spanning the gap. Germline V CDR1 and CDR2: MNHEY, SMNVEV (reference sequence). CDR3 nucleotides: TGTGCCAGCAGCCAAACCACGGGACATAAAAATTCACCCCTCCACTTT. Amino acids: CASSQTTGHKNSPLHF.

The V call is TRBV18, the J call TRBJ2-7; 13 nucleotides agree with TRBD2. Germline V gives CDR1 KGHSH, CDR2 LQKENI. The CDR3 consists of 20 residues. V lost 0 bases and J lost 0; bases outside the gene matches: 11. CDR3 protein: CASSPPLGLAGTKGSYEQYF. CDR3 in DNA: TGTGCCAGCTCACCACCGTTGGGACTAGCGGGAACGAAGGGCTCCTACGAGCAGTACTTC.

This clone was observed a handful of times. The J gene is TRBJ1-1, the V gene TRBV9, with 7 nucleotides matching TRBD1. CDR1 and CDR2 (germline): SGDLS, YYNGEE. Germline trimming cut 4 bases from V and 7 bases from J; bases unmatched to any gene: 13. The length of the CDR3 is 15 residues. The CDR3 DNA sequence: TGTGCCAGCAGCACAGGTAGGGGGCGAGGGGATGAAGCTTTCTTT. This gives the protein CASSTGRGRGDEAFF.

The chain combines TRBV19 with TRBJ2-7, with D tentatively TRBD1 (6 bases). Trimming left V 2 bases short and J 2 bases short, with 10 bases between. This CDR3 comprises 14 residues. The V gene's germline CDR1 is LNHDA and CDR2 SQIVND (reference sequence). The CDR3 sequence is CASSIQGSPYEQYF. The CDR3 DNA is TGTGCCAGTAGTATACAGGGGTCCCCCTACGAGCAGTACTTC.

V usage is TRBV28 and J usage is TRBJ2-1; D unresolved. Trimming took 3 bases from V and 4 from J, leaving 10 bases between them. Germline-derived CDR1 and CDR2 are MDHEN and SYDVKM. CDR3 length equals 14 residues. The CDR3 bases are TGTGCCAGCAGTTTCGAGGCGATATACAATGAGCAGTTCTTC. Its protein product is CASSFEAIYNEQFF.

The chain employs TRBV11-2 and TRBJ2-3; TRBD1 matches at 9 bases. V was clipped by 3 bases and J by 0 bases; unmatched bases: 7. CDR3 length: 17 residues. Germline assignment: CDR1 SGHAT and CDR2 FQNNGV. As DNA, the CDR3 is TGTGCCAGCAGCTTCGGGACAGGGTTTTTTAGCACAGATACGCAGTATTTT. It encodes CASSFGTGFFSTDTQYF.

This clone has only a few counts. V usage is TRBV11-2 and J usage is TRBJ2-7, with 7 bases that match TRBD2. Germline values: CDR1 SGHAT, CDR2 FQNNGV. The V segment lost 1 base and the J segment 0 bases; nucleotides outside the gene matches: 3. CDR3 length equals 15 residues. CDR3 residues: CASSLGAGRSYEQYF. The CDR3 nucleotides read TGTGCCAGCAGCTTAGGAGCGGGACGCTCCTACGAGCAGTACTTC.

This chain joins TRBV4-1 and TRBJ2-5; D is perhaps TRBD1 (6 bases). The CDR3 runs to 18 residues. Trimming stripped 4 bases from V and 2 bases from J, with 23 bases between. CDR1 and CDR2 (germline): MGHRA, YSYEKL. The CDR3 reads CASSLAGTLHKAQETQYF. The CDR3 coding sequence is TGCGCCAGCAGCCTTGCAGGGACACTACATAAAGCACAAGAGACCCAGTACTTC.

The V call is TRBV5-1, the J call TRBJ1-1; no firm D call. V was trimmed by 4 bases and J by 11 bases, leaving 18 bases between them. The CDR3 extends over 13 amino acids. Germline V CDR1 and CDR2: SGHRS, YFSETQ. The CDR3 protein is CASSQDVPRDAFF. CDR3 nucleotide sequence: TGCGCCAGCAGCCAAGATGTGCCCCGCGATGCTTTCTTT.

The chain combines TRBV10-3 with TRBJ1-1; 12 bases line up with TRBD1. The CDR3 contains 14 residues. The germline V gene has CDR1 ENHRY and CDR2 SYGVKD. The trim removed 7 bases at V and 8 bases at J, leaving 8 bases unmatched. The DNA of the CDR3 is TGTGCCATCAACCGGGGACAGGGGGCGCGGGAAGCTTTCTTT. It encodes CAINRGQGAREAFF.

The chain's CDR3 is CASRNSVTGELFF. The CDR3 region has the DNA TGTGCCAGCAGAAATTCCGTCACCGGGGAGCTGTTTTTT. This sequence joins TRBV6-5 and TRBJ2-2; D gene ambiguous. Trimming pared 6 bases from V and 4 bases from J, leaving 9 bases between. The CDR3 extends over 13 amino acids. Germline CDR1 MNHEY, CDR2 SVGAGI.

The CDR3 bases are TGTGCCAGCTCACCACTTAGGACACCGGGACTAGCGGGAGACTACGAGCAGTACTTC. Translating it yields CASSPLRTPGLAGDYEQYF. The chain employs TRBV18 and TRBJ2-7, with 14 bases identical to TRBD2. V dropped 1 base and J dropped 3; count of bases not matched to a gene: 11. The germline V gene has CDR1 KGHSH and CDR2 LQKENI. The CDR3 totals 19 residues.

This chain joins TRBV7-9 and TRBJ1-2; D is unresolved. This CDR3 region has 14 residues. Germline V gene lookup returns CDR1 SEHNR and CDR2 FQNEAQ (reference sequence). Trimming pared 0 bases from V and 8 bases from J, leaving 13 bases between. The CDR3 reads CASSLARAPGGYTF. As DNA, the CDR3 is TGTGCCAGCAGCTTAGCGCGGGCCCCAGGCGGCTACACCTTC.

V and J are TRBV15 and TRBJ1-5; TRBD1 might be the D (6 bases). CDR3 length: 19 residues. Trimming cost V 0 bases and J 5 bases, with 23 bases left between them. The germline V gene encodes CDR1 LNHNV and CDR2 YYDKDF (reference sequence). The CDR3 spells CATSRDGIAAGEGYQPQHF. For the CDR3, the DNA is TGTGCCACCAGCAGAGATGGGATTGCGGCAGGGGAAGGTTATCAGCCCCAGCATTTT.

This chain connects TRBV7-2 to TRBJ2-7, with 8 bases that match TRBD2. Trimming cost V 2 bases and J 7 bases; bases outside gene matches: 7. The CDR3 is 14 residues long. Germline CDR1 reads SGHTA; CDR2 reads FQGNSA. CDR3 coding DNA: TGTGCCAGCAGCTTACCGGGAGGGTGGAATGAGCAGTACTTC. Protein product: CASSLPGGWNEQYF.